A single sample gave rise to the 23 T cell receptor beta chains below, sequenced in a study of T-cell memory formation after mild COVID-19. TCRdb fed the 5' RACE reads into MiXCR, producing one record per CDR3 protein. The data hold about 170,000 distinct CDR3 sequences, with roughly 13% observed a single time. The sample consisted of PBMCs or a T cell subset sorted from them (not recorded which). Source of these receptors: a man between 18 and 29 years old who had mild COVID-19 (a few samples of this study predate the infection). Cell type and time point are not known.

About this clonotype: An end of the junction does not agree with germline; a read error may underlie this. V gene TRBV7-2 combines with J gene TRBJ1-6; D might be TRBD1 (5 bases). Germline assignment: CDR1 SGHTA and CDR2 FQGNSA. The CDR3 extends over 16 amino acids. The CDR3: CASSPQRGSYKSPLHF. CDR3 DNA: TGTGCCAGCAGCCCCCAGCGGGGCTCCTATAAGTCACCCCTCCACTTT.

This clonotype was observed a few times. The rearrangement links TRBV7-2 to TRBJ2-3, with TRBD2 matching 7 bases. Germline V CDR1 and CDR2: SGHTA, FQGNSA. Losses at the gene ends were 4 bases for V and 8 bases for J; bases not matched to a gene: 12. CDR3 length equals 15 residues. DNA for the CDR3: TGTGCCAGCAGCTCGACCCTCGAGCGGGGAAGTACGCAGTATTTT. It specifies CASSSTLERGSTQYF.

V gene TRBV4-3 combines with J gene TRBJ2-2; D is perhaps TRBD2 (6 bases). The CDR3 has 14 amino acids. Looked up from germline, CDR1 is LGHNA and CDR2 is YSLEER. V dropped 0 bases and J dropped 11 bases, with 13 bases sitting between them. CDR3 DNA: TGCGCCAGCAGCCAAGAAGGAGGGATTGCAGAGCTGTTTTTT. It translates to CASSQEGGIAELFF.

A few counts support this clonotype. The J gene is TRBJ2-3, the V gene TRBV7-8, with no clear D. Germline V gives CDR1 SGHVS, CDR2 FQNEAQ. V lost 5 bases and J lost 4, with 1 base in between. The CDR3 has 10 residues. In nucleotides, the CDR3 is TGTGCCAGCAGCCCAGATACGCAGTATTTT. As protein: CASSPDTQYF.

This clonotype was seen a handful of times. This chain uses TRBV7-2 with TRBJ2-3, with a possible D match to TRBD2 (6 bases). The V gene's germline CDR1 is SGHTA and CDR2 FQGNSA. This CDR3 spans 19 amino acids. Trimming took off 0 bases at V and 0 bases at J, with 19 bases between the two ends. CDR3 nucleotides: TGTGCCAGCAGCTTAGCGAGGTGGGGGAGGACAAGGAGCACAGATACGCAGTATTTT. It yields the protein CASSLARWGRTRSTDTQYF.

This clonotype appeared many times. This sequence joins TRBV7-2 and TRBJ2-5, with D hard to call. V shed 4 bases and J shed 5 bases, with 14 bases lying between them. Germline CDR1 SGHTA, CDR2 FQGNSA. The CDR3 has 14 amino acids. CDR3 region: CASSYRFGSETQYF. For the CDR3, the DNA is TGTGCCAGCAGCTACCGATTTGGGTCGGAGACCCAGTACTTC.

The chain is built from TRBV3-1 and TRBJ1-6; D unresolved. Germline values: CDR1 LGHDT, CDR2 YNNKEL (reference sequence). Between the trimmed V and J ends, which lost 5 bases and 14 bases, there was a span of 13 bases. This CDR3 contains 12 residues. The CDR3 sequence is CASSDIITALHF. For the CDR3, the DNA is TGTGCCAGCAGCGACATAATTACGGCCCTCCACTTT.

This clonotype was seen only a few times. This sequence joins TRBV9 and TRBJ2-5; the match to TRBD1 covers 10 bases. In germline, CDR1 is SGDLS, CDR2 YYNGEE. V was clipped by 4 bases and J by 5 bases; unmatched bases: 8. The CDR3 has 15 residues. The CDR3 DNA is TGTGCCAGCAGCCCCGACGGGGGACAGGGGGAGACCCAGTACTTC. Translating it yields CASSPDGGQGETQYF.

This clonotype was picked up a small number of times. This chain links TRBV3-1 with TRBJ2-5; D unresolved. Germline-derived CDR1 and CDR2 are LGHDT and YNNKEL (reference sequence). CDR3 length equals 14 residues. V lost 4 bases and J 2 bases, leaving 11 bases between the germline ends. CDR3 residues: CASSPWGGQETQYF. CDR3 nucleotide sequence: TGTGCCAGCAGCCCGTGGGGTGGGCAAGAGACCCAGTACTTC.

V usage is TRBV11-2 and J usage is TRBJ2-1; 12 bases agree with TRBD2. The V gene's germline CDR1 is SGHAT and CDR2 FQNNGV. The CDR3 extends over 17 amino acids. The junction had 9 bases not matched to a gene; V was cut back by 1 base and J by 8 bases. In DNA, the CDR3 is TGTGCCAGCAGCTTAGTCGGGCTAGCGGGGGGGCCTCATGAGCAGTTCTTC. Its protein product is CASSLVGLAGGPHEQFF.

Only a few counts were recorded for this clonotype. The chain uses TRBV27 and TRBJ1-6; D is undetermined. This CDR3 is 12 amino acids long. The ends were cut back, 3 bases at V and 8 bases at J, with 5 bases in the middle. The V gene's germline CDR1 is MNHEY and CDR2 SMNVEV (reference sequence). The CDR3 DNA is TGTGCCAGCAGTTTTTTTGATTCACCCCTCCACTTT. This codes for CASSFFDSPLHF.

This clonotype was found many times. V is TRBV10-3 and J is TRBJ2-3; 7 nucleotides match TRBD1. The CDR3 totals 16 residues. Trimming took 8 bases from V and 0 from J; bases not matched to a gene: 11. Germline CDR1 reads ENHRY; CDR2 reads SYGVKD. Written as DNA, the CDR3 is TGTGCCATCGGACGTACCACAGGGGCCAGCACAGATACGCAGTATTTT. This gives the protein CAIGRTTGASTDTQYF.

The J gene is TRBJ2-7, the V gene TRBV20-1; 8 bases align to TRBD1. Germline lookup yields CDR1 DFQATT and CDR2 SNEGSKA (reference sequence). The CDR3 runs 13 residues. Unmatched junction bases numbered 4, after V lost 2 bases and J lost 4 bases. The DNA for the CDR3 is TGCAGTGCTAGACAGGGGGCCGGATACGAGCAGTACGTC. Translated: CSARQGAGYEQYV.

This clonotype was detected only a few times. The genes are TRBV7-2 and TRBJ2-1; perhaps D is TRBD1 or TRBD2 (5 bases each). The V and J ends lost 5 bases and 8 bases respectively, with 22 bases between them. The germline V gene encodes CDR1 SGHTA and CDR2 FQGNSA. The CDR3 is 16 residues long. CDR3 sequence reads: CASSPVGTHSLHEQFF. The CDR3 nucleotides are TGTGCCAGCAGCCCGGTGGGGACCCATAGTCTCCATGAGCAGTTCTTC.

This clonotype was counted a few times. CDR3 sequence: CASSQDVERGSPLHF. The DNA for the CDR3 is TGCGCCAGCAGCCAAGATGTGGAGCGGGGATCACCCCTCCACTTT. V usage is TRBV4-3 and J usage is TRBJ1-6; D gene unclear. The length of the CDR3 is 15 residues. The germline V gene encodes CDR1 LGHNA and CDR2 YSLEER. V lost 0 bases, J lost 10 bases, and 13 bases lay in between.

CDR3 loop: CATLRQGSETQYF. The CDR3 coding sequence is TGTGCCACCCTGAGGCAGGGTTCAGAGACCCAGTACTTC. The chain combines TRBV6-5 with TRBJ2-5; D possibly corresponds to TRBD1 (5 bases). This CDR3 has 13 residues. V was pared by 10 bases and J by 4 bases, with 16 bases between. Germline CDR1 reads MNHEY; CDR2 reads SVGAGI.

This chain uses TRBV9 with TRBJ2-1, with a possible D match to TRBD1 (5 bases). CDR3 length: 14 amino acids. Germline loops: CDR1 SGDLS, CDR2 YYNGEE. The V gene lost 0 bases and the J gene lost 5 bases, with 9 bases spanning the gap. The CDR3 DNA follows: TGTGCCAGCAGCGTAGCTTCAGGGAACAATGAGCAGTTCTTC. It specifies CASSVASGNNEQFF.

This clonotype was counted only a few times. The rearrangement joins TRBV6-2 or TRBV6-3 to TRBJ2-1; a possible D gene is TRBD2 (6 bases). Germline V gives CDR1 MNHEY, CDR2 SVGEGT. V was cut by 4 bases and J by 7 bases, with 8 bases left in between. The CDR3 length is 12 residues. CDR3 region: CASSSGTNEQFF. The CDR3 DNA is TGTGCCAGCAGTTCCGGGACTAATGAGCAGTTCTTC.

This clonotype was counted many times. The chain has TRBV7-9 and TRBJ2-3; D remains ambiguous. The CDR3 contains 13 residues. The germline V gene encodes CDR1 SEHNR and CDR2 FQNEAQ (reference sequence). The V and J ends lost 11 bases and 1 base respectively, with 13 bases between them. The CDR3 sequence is CAGSLGRTDTQYF. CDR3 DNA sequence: TGTGCCGGGTCCCTCGGACGCACAGATACGCAGTATTTT.

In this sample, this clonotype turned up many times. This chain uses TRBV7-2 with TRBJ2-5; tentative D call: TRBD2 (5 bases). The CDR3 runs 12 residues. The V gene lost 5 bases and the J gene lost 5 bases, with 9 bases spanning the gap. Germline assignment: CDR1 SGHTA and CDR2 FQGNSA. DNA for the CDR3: TGTGCCAGCAGCCGCCCGGGGGAGACCCAGTACTTC. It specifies CASSRPGETQYF.

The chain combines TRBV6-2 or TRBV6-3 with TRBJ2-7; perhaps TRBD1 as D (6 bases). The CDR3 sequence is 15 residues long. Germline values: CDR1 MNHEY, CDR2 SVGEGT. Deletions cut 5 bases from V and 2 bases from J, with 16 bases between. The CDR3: CASSEQGSATYEQYV. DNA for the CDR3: TGTGCCAGCAGTGAACAGGGTTCAGCAACCTACGAGCAGTACGTC.

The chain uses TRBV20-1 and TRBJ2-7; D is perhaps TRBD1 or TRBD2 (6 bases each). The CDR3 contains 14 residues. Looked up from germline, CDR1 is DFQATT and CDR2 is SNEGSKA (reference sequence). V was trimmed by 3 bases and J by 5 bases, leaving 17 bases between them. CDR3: CSASRPTGGNEQYF. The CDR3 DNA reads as TGCAGTGCTAGCAGGCCCACCGGGGGCAACGAGCAGTACTTC.

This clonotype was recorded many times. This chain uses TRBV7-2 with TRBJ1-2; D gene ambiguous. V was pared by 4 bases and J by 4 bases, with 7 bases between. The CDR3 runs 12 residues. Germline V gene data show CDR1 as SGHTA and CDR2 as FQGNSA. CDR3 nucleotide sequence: TGTGCCAGCAGCTCACAGTCCTATGGCTACACCTTC. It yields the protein CASSSQSYGYTF.